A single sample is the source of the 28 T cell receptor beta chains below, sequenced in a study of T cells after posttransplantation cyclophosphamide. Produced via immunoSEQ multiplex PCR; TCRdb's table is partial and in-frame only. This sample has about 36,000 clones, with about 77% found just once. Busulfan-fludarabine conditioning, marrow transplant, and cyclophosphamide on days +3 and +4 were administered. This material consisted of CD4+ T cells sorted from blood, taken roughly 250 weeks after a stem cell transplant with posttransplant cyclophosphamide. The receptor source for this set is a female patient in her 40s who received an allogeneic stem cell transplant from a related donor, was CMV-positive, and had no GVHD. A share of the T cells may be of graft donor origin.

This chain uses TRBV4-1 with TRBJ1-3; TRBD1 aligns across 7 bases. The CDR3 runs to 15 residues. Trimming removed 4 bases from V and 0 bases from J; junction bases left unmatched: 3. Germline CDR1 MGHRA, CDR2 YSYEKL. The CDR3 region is CASSRPGGSGNTIYF. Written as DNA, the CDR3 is TGCGCCAGCAGCCGCCCAGGGGGCTCTGGAAACACCATATATTTT.

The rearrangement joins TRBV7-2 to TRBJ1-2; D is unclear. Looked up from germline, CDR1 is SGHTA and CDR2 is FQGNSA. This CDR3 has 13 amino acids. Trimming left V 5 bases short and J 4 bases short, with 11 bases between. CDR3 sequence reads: CASSPEVFYGYTF. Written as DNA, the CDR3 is TGTGCCAGCAGCCCCGAGGTCTTCTATGGCTACACCTTC.

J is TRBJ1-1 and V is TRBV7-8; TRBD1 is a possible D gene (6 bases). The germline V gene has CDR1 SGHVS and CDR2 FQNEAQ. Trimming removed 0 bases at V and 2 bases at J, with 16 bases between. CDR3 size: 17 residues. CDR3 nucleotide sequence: TGTGCCAGCAGCTTAGCCCGTGTTGGGGGGGGCAACACTGAAGCTTTCTTT. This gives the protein CASSLARVGGGNTEAFF. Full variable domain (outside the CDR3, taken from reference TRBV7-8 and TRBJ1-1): GAGVSQSPRYKVAKRGQDVALRCDPISGHVSLFWYQQALGQGPEFLTYFQNEAQLDKSGLPSDRFFAERPEGSVSTLKIQRTQQEDSAVYLCASSLARVGGGNTEAFFGQGTRLTVV.

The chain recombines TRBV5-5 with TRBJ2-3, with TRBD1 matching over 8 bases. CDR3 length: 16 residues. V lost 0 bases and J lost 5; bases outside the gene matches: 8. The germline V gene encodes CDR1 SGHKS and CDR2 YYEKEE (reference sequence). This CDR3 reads CASSLGPTGVGDTQYF. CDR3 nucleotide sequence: TGTGCCAGCAGCTTGGGGCCGACAGGGGTGGGAGATACGCAGTATTTT. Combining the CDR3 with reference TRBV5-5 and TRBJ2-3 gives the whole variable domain DAGVTQSPTHLIKTRGQQVTLRCSPISGHKSVSWYQQVLGQGPQFIFQYYEKEERGRGNFPDRFSARQFPNYSSELNVNALLLGDSALYLCASSLGPTGVGDTQYFGPGTRLTVL.

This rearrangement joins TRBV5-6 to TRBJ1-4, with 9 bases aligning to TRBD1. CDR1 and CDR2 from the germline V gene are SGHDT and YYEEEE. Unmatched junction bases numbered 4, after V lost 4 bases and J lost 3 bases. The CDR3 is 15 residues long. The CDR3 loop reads CASSVRQGANEKLFF. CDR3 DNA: TGTGCCAGCAGCGTTAGACAGGGGGCTAATGAAAAACTGTTTTTT.

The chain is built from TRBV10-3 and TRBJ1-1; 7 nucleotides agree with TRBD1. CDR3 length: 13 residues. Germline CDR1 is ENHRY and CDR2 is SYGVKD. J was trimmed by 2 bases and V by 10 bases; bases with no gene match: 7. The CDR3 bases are TGTGCCACCAGGGGACAGATCAACACTGAAGCTTTCTTT. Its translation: CATRGQINTEAFF.

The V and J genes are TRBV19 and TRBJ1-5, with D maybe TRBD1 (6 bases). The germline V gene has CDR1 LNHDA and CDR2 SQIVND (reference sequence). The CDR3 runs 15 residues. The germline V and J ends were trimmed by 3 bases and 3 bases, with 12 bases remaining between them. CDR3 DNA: TGTGCCAGTAGTATCCGCAGGGGAGACAATCAGCCCCAGCATTTT. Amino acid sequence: CASSIRRGDNQPQHF.

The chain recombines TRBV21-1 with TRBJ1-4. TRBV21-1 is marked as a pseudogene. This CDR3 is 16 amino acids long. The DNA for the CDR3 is TGTGCCAGCAGCAAAGTGGCGGGGGCAATAGGTGAAAAACTGTTTTTT. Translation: CASSKVAGAIGEKLFF.

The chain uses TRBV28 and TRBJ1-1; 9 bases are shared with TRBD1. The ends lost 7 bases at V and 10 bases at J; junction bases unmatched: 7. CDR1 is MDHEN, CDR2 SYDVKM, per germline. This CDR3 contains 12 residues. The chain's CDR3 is CASNGQGRAAFF. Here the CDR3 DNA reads TGTGCCAGCAACGGACAGGGGAGAGCAGCTTTCTTT. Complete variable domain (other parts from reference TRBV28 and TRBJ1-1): DVKVTQSSRYLVKRTGEKVFLECVQDMDHENMFWYRQDPGLGLRLIYFSYDVKMKEKGDIPEGYSVSREKKERFSLILESASTNQTSMYLCASNGQGRAAFFGQGTRLTVV.

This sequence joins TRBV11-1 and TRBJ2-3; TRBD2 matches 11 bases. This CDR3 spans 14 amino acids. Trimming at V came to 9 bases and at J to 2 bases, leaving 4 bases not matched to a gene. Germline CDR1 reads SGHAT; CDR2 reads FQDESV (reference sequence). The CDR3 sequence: CASTSGGYTDTQYF. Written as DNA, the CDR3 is TGTGCCAGTACTAGCGGGGGTTACACAGATACGCAGTATTTT.

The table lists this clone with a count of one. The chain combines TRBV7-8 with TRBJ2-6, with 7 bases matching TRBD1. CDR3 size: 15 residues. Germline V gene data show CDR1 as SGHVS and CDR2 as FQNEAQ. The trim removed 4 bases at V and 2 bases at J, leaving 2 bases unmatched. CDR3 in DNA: TGTGCCAGCAGCTACAGGGGAGCTGGGGCCAACGTCCTGACTTTC. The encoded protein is CASSYRGAGANVLTF.

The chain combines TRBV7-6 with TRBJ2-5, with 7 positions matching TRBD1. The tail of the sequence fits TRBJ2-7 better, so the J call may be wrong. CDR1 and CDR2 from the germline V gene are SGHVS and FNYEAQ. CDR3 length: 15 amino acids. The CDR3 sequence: CASSLTGTEGREQYF. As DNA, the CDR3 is TGTGCCAGCAGCTTAACGGGGACAGAGGGACGCGAGCAGTACTTC.

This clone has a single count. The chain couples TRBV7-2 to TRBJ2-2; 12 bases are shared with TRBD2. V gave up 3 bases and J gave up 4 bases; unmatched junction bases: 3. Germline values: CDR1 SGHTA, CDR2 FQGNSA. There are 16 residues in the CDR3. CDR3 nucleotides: TGTGCCAGCAGCTTCCTACTAGCGGGGGGCACCGGGGAGCTGTTTTTT. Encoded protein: CASSFLLAGGTGELFF.

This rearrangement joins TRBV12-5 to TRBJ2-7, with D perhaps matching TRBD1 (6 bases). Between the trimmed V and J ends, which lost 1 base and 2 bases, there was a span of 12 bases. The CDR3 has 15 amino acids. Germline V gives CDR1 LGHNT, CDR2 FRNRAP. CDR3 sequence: CASGLAGQWAYEQYF. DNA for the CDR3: TGTGCTAGTGGTTTGGCTGGACAGTGGGCCTACGAGCAGTACTTC.

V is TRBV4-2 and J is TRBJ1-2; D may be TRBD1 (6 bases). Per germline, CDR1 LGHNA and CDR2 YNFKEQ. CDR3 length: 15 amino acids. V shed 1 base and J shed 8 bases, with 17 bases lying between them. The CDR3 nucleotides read TGTGCCAGCAGCCAAGTTGCAGGGGCGCTTTCAGGCTACACCTTC. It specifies CASSQVAGALSGYTF.

CDR3 in amino acids: CASSWGRGTGELFF. The CDR3 DNA reads TGTGCCAGCAGCTGGGGGAGGGGCACCGGGGAGCTGTTTTTT. This sequence joins TRBV5-4 and TRBJ2-2, with 7 bases fitting TRBD2. The V and J ends lost 3 bases and 4 bases, in that order; junction bases with no gene match: 3. The length of the CDR3 is 14 residues. Germline values: CDR1 SGHNT, CDR2 YYREEE (reference sequence).

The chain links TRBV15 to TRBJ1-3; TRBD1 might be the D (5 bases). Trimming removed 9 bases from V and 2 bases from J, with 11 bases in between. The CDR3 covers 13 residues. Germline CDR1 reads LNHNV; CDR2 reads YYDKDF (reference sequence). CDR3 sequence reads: CATWGGAGNTIYF. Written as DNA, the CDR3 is TGTGCCACATGGGGGGGAGCTGGAAACACCATATATTTT. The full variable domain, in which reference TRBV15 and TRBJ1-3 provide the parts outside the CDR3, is DAMVIQNPRYQVTQFGKPVTLSCSQTLNHNVMYWYQQKSSQAPKLLFHYYDKDFNNEADTPDNFQSRRPNTSFCFLDIRSPGLGDTAMYLCATWGGAGNTIYFGEGSWLTVV.

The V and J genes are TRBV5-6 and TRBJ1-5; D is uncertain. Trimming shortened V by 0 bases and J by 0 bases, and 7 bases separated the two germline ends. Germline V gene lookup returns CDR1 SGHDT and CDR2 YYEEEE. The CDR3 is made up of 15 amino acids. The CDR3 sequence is CASSLGAISNQPQHF. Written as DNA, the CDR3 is TGTGCCAGCAGCTTGGGGGCCATTAGCAATCAGCCCCAGCATTTT.

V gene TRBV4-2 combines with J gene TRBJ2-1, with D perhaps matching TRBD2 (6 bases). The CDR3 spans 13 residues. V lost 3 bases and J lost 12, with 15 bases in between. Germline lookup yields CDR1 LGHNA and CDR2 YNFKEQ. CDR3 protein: CASSQASRDWQFF. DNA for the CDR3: TGTGCCAGCAGCCAGGCTTCCCGGGACTGGCAGTTCTTC.

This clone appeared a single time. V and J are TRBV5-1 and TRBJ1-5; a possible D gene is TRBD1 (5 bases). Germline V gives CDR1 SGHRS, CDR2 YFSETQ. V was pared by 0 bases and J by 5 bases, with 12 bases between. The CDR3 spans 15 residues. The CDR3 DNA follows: TGCGCCAGCAGCTTGGCGTCAGGGAAAGATCAGCCCCAGCATTTT. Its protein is CASSLASGKDQPQHF.

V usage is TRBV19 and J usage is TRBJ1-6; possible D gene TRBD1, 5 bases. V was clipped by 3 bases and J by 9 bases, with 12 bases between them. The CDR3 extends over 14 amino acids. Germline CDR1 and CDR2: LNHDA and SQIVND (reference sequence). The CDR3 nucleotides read TGTGCCAGTAGTATCAGGTTCCAGGGTTCACCCCTCCACTTT. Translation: CASSIRFQGSPLHF.

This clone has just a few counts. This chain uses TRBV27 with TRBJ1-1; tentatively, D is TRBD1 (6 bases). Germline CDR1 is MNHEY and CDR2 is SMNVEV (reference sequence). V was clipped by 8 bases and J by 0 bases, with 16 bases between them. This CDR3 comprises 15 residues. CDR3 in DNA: TGTGCCAGCGACAGGACACCTCCTCTGAACACTGAAGCTTTCTTT. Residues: CASDRTPPLNTEAFF.

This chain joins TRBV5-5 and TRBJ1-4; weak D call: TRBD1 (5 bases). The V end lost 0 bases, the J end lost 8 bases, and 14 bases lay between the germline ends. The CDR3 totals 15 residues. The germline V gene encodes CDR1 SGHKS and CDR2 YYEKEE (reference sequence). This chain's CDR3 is CASSLVARVTEKLFF. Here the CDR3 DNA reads TGTGCCAGCAGCTTGGTTGCCAGGGTGACGGAAAAACTGTTTTTT.

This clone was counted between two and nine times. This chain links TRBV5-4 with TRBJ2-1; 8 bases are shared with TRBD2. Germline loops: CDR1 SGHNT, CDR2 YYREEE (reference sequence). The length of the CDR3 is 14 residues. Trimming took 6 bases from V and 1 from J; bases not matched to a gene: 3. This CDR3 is CASNKRGSYNEQFF. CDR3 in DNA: TGTGCCAGCAATAAGCGGGGGTCCTACAATGAGCAGTTCTTC. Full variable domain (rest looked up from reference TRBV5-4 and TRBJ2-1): ETGVTQSPTHLIKTRGQQVTLRCSSQSGHNTVSWYQQALGQGPQFIFQYYREEENGRGNFPPRFSGLQFPNYSSELNVNALELDDSALYLCASNKRGSYNEQFFGPGTRLTVL.

The CDR3 loop reads CASSPTGSWGDTQYF. DNA for the CDR3: TGTGCCAGCAGCCCAACCGGGAGTTGGGGAGATACGCAGTATTTT. The chain couples TRBV7-3 to TRBJ2-3, with D perhaps TRBD2 (6 bases). Trimming removed 5 bases at V and 5 bases at J, with 17 bases between. Germline V gives CDR1 SGHTA, CDR2 FQGTGA. The CDR3 has 15 amino acids. Variable domain in full (rest from reference TRBV7-3 and TRBJ2-3): GAGVSQTPSNKVTEKGKYVELRCDPISGHTALYWYRQSLGQGPEFLIYFQGTGAADDSGLPNDRFFAVRPEGSVSTLKIQRTERGDSAVYLCASSPTGSWGDTQYFGPGTRLTVL.

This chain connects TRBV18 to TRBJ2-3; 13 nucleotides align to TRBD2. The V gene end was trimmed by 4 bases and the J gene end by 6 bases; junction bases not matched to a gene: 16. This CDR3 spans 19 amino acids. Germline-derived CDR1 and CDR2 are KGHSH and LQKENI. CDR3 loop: CASSRSGPGLAGPPDTQYF. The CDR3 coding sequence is TGTGCCAGCTCACGGTCCGGACCGGGACTAGCGGGGCCCCCCGATACGCAGTATTTT.

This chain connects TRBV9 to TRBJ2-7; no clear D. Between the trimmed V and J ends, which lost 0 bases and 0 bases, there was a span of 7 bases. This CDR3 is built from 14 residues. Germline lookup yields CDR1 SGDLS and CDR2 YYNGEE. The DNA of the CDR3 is TGTGCCAGCAGCGTAGCCTCCTCCTCCTACGAGCAGTACTTC. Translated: CASSVASSSYEQYF.

The CDR3 loop reads CSVGARGWQETQYF. Written as DNA, the CDR3 is TGCAGCGTTGGGGCCAGGGGGTGGCAAGAGACCCAGTACTTC. The genes are TRBV29-1 and TRBJ2-5, with 7 bases that match TRBD1. V lost 4 bases to trimming and J lost 2 bases; unmatched junction nucleotides: 7. Per germline, CDR1 SQVTM and CDR2 ANQGSEA. This CDR3 region has 14 residues.